This TCR beta chain was documented in a study of shared clonotypes between healthy human individuals. General study results and limits: The researchers took only blood, and tissue repertoires probably look different. Donors were few, which limited the genetic and exposure-history diversity represented.

The table lists this clone with a few counts. Its antigen is not identified. Only in-frame clones appear in the TCRdb table, and some are missing; sequencing was by immunoSEQ multiplex PCR. The table includes about 490,000 clones, approximately 78% detected once. The junction had 11 bases not matched to a gene; V was cut back by 5 bases and J by 0 bases. The CDR3 runs 18 residues. Germline CDR1 and CDR2: GTSNPN and SVGIG (reference sequence). Material for sequencing was PBMCs. The chain combines TRBV30 with TRBJ2-1, with 12 bases lining up with TRBD2. This clonotype was sampled from a woman aged 40-49 years in good health. Some clones in this sample may be carry-over from other donors' samples. The CDR3 sequence: CAWGTGTSGSSSYNEQFF. The CDR3 nucleotides are TGTGCCTGGGGAACCGGGACTAGCGGGTCAAGCTCCTACAATGAGCAGTTCTTC.